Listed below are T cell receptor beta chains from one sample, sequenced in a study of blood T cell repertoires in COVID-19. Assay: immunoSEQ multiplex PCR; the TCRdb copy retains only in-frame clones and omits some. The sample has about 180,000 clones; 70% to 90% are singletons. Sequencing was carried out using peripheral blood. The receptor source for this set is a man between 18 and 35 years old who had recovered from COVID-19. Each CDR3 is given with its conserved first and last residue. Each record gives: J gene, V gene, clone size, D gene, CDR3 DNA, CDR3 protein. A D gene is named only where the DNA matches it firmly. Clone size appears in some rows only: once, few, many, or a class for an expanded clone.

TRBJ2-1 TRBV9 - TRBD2 TGTGCCAGCGGGACTAGCGGCGACCCGATAGTGTTCAATGAGCAGTTCTTC CASGTSGDPIVFNEQFF
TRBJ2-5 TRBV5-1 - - TGCGCCAGCAGCCGAGATCAGGGCTGGGAGACCCAGTACTTC CASSRDQGWETQYF
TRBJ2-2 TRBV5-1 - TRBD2 TGCGCCAGCACGGGGGGACCGGGAGCCGGGGAGCTGTTTTTT CASTGGPGAGELFF
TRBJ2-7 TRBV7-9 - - TGTGCCAGCAGCTTAGCGTCAGGGGACCCCTACGAGCAGTACTTC CASSLASGDPYEQYF
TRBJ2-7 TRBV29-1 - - TGCAGCGTTGGGAAGGGGTCCTACGAGCAGTACTTC CSVGKGSYEQYF
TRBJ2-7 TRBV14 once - TGTGCCAGCAGCCAAGATGAGCGCTACGAGCAGTACTTC CASSQDERYEQYF
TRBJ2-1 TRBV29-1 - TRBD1 TGCAGCGTGGGGACAGGGGGCTTGAGCAATGAGCAGTTCTTC CSVGTGGLSNEQFF
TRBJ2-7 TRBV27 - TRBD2 TGTGCCAGCAGTTTATCGCCTAGCGGGGACTACGAGCAGTACTTC CASSLSPSGDYEQYF
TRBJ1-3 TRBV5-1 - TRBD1 TGCGCCAGCAGCCGAGGGTACAGGGGGGCTGGAAACACCATATATTTT CASSRGYRGAGNTIYF
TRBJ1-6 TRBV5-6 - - TGTGCCAGCAGCCCCCGGGATGAGGGAGGGCGGTCACCCCTCCACTTT CASSPRDEGGRSPLHF
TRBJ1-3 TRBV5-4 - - TGTGCCAGCAGCTTGGACGGGGGAAACACCATATATTTT CASSLDGGNTIYF
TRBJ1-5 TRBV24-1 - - TGTGCCACCTCTTTGTCGGGCAATCAGCCCCAGCATTTT CATSLSGNQPQHF
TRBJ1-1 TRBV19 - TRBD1 TGTGCCAGTGGGGACAGGGGGAACACTGAAGCTTTCTTT CASGDRGNTEAFF
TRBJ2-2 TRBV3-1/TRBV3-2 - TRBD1 TGTGCCAGCAGACTAGGGACAGGGGTGAGCGGGGAGCTGTTTTTT CASRLGTGVSGELFF
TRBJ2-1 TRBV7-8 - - TGTGCCAGCAGGTCTAACCTAGAGAGCTCCTACAATGAGCAGTTCTTC CASRSNLESSYNEQFF
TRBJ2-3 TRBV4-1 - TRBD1 TGCGCCAGCAGCCAAGAGGGACAGGAGAAAGATACGCAGTATTTT CASSQEGQEKDTQYF
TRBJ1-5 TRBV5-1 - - TGCGCCAGCAGCTTGGAGGCGGATCAGCCCCAGCATTTT CASSLEADQPQHF
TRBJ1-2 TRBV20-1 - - TGCAGTGCTAGTCCAGGCCTCACCTATGGCTACACCTTC CSASPGLTYGYTF
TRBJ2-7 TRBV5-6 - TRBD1 TGTGCCAGCAGCTCCCCGGGACAGGGCTACGAGCAGTACTTC CASSSPGQGYEQYF
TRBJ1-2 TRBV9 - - TGTGCCAGCAGCGTAGAAAGGGAGGGTGGCTACACCTTC CASSVEREGGYTF
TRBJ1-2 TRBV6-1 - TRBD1 TGTGCCAGCAGTGAAGTTTTGGGACAGGGCCGATATGGCTACACCTTC CASSEVLGQGRYGYTF
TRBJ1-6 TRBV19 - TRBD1 TGTGCCAGTAGGCGACAGGGGGCGACCTATAATTCACCCCTCCACTTT CASRRQGATYNSPLHF
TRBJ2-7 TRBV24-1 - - TGTGCCACCAGTGATTTGCAAGCGACCCCCGGACACCTCTCCTCCGAGCAGTACTTC CATSDLQATPGHLSSEQYF
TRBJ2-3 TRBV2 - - TGTGCCAGCTCTATTGGCAGGGCTGGCACAGATACGCAGTATTTT CASSIGRAGTDTQYF